The rows below give T cell receptor beta chains drawn from one sample of a study of cytomegalovirus exposure and HLA in healthy donors. Measured with immunoSEQ multiplex PCR; TCRdb has only the in-frame clones, and not every one. Of around 230,000 clones in the sample, around 87% are singletons; the top ten hold 1.2%. Material: PBMCs. These receptors were collected from a woman aged 25 to 45 in good health and CMV-seropositive. Each CDR3 is given with its conserved first and last residue. The D gene is left open where the match is weak. The size of a clone is reported for some rows only, either as once, few or many, or as a class for expanded clones.

TRBJ2-3	.	TRBV28	.	CASSLESRTQYF	TGTGCCAGCAGTTTAGAAAGCCGTACGCAGTATTTT
TRBJ2-5	TRBD2	TRBV5-1	.	CASSSGLAGGPGEETQYF	TGCGCCAGCAGCTCCGGACTAGCGGGAGGGCCGGGGGAAGAGACCCAGTACTTC
TRBJ1-2	.	TRBV11-2	.	CASNPNSGSINYGYTF	TGTGCCAGCAACCCAAATTCAGGATCCATTAACTATGGCTACACCTTC
TRBJ1-2	TRBD1	TRBV10-2	.	CASSENRGSGGYTF	TGCGCCAGCAGTGAGAACAGGGGGTCGGGAGGCTACACCTTC
TRBJ1-1	.	TRBV7-8	.	CASSFRGNTEAFF	TGTGCCAGCAGCTTCAGGGGAAACACTGAAGCTTTCTTT
TRBJ1-2	TRBD1	TRBV10-3	.	CAISTRDRDYGYTF	TGTGCCATCAGTACCCGGGACAGGGATTATGGCTACACCTTC
TRBJ1-2	.	TRBV5-1	.	CASSLGKGANYGYTF	TGCGCCAGCAGCTTGGGGAAGGGGGCTAACTATGGCTACACCTTC
TRBJ2-3	TRBD2	TRBV5-1	.	CASSLSGSTDTQYF	TGCGCCAGCAGCCTTAGCGGGAGCACAGATACGCAGTATTTT
TRBJ1-2	TRBD1	TRBV5-1	.	CASSSGTGGGGYGYTF	TGCGCCAGCAGTTCCGGGACAGGGGGCGGAGGCTATGGCTACACCTTC
TRBJ2-7	.	TRBV4-1	.	CASSQIIQDGIHEQYF	TGCGCCAGCAGCCAAATCATACAGGACGGTATTCACGAGCAGTACTTC
TRBJ2-7	.	TRBV28	.	CASRGPGQTYEQYF	TGTGCCAGCAGGGGCCCCGGACAGACCTACGAGCAGTACTTC
TRBJ2-3	.	TRBV28	.	CASRSAGPTDTQYF	TGTGCCAGCAGATCAGCAGGTCCCACAGATACGCAGTATTTT
TRBJ2-7	.	TRBV4-1	once	CASSQGGGPYEQYF	TGCGCCAGCAGCCAAGGGGGCGGACCCTACGAGCAGTACTTC
TRBJ1-3	.	TRBV5-4	.	CASSRGGGNSGNTIYF	TGTGCCAGCAGCCGGGGGGGCGGCAACTCTGGAAACACCATATATTTT
TRBJ1-1	.	TRBV7-9	once	CASSLSFGGNTEAFF	TGTGCCAGCAGCTTAAGTTTCGGCGGGAACACTGAAGCTTTCTTT
TRBJ2-7	.	TRBV7-8	.	CASSILGLRYEQYF	TGTGCCAGCTCGATACTAGGGCTCAGATACGAGCAGTACTTC
TRBJ2-3	TRBD1	TRBV7-6	.	CASSLSGQGSTDTQYF	TGTGCCAGCAGCTTAAGTGGACAGGGTAGCACAGATACGCAGTATTTT
TRBJ2-2	.	TRBV10-3	.	CASDGGGTGELFF	TGTGCCTCCGACGGGGGAGGTACCGGGGAGCTGTTTTTT
TRBJ1-5	TRBD1	TRBV7-8	.	CASSSTGQGGYQPQHF	TGTGCCAGCAGCTCAACGGGACAGGGGGGCTATCAGCCCCAGCATTTT
TRBJ2-3	.	TRBV7-8	.	CASRGSTETQTYSTDTQYF	TGTGCCAGCAGGGGCTCTACTGAGACCCAAACTTATAGCACAGATACGCAGTATTTT
TRBJ2-1	TRBD2	TRBV10-2	.	CASIALLAGEENEQFF	TGCGCCAGCATTGCACTTCTAGCGGGAGAAGAGAATGAGCAGTTCTTC
TRBJ2-5	.	TRBV28	once	CASSLRETQYF	TGTGCCAGCAGTTTACGGGAGACCCAGTACTTC
TRBJ2-5	.	TRBV5-8	.	CASSWGAQETQYF	TGTGCCAGCAGTTGGGGAGCTCAAGAGACCCAGTACTTC